This T cell receptor (beta chain) was retrieved from a study of CD8+ T cells in alopecia areata (dated by TCRdb to between 2018 and 2020). The study in broad terms: The treated patients took part in an open-label pilot trial in which moderate-to-severe alopecia areata was treated with oral tofacitinib at 5 to 10 mg twice daily. The study used high-throughput TCRbeta sequencing to examine T cell clonal expansion in alopecia areata, in both the C3H/HeJ mouse model and human patients. The SALT score, which quantifies the percentage of affected scalp surface area, was used to measure disease severity in treated patients. TCRbeta CDR3 regions were amplified by immunoSEQ multiplex PCR with 35 Vbeta forward and 13 Jbeta reverse primers. In humans, TCRbeta sequencing was performed on scalp tissue and on sorted CD4+ and CD8+ peripheral blood T cells from healthy controls and from patients with patchy or totalis/universalis alopecia areata. Tofacitinib was administered for 6 to 18 months, and 6 months of follow-up off drug were then conducted to assess delayed response and recurrence. Scalp clonality was compared among normal scalp (n=4), patchy alopecia areata scalp (n=8), and alopecia totalis/universalis scalp (n=8). The RNA source kit depended on sample type: the PAXgene miRNA kit for fixed scalp, the miRNeasy kit for PBMCs, and the RNeasy kit for mouse skin. Biopsies were taken from tofacitinib-treated patients at baseline and again at 4 and 24 weeks into treatment, and several of those patients also had a later scalp biopsy.

Overall study outcomes, separate from this receptor: Shared TCR sequences between patients were less evident than in mice, which may be partly attributable to HLA diversity in the patient population. With tofacitinib, both scalp clonality and the number of expanded CD8+ clones among the top 100 scalp clones went down significantly. During tofacitinib treatment, many expanded lesional clones remained in scalp and blood, and this persistence may partly explain relapse after treatment is stopped. The treated cohort was small, with a single nonresponder, so links between baseline CD8+ expansion and response need larger studies. Unlike mouse skin, which is dominated by gammadelta T cells, normal human skin has resident alphabeta T cells that are also sequenced, and this complicates analysis of the scalp TCR repertoire. Compared with normal scalp, lesional scalp, particularly in alopecia totalis/universalis, had higher clonality and more expanded CD8+ clones, which suggests antigenic drive.

V was cut back by 5 bases and J by 4 bases, leaving a gap of 14 bases between them. CDR1 and CDR2 (LNHNV, YYDKDF) derive from the germline V gene (reference sequence). There are 15 amino acids in the CDR3, from cysteine to phenylalanine inclusive. CDR3 DNA is the only sequence kept; it has 45 bases, read in frame from the first base. In regard to this clone: The antigen it binds to is not known. No base qualities exist here, and no much larger clone lies one base off it.

Library preparation was by the immunoSEQ multiplex PCR assay. For TCR sequencing, RNA was extracted from every sample and reverse transcribed into cDNA to serve as template. SuperScript III was used to make first-strand cDNA, primed with a 2:1 mix of oligo-dT and random hexamers. Amplification bias was assessed with a synthetic immune receptor repertoire, and residual bias was removed computationally. For the original study's pipeline: After raw reads were preprocessed to remove errors, the CDR3 was defined following IMGT conventions as running from the conserved cysteine to phenylalanine. Clonality was computed as 1 minus the Shannon entropy, with the entropy normalized by log2 of the number of productive unique TCRs. Scalp TCRbeta sequences were cross-referenced with sorted blood CD4 and CD8 repertoires so that the CD4 or CD8 identity of scalp clones could be inferred. The table comes from immuneACCESS by way of TCRdb, which keeps in-frame sequences with V and J called. Part of the clones is missing from these tables; in studies checked, under half for an unresolved V gene and the rest for unknown reasons. V, J and clone size are those of that table, while D and trimming were read from the DNA. The sample has 200,000 to 250,000 clones on record, more than 45% of them singletons. The ten largest clones take up around 1.6% of the sample.

In the paper's terms, the time point label means: roughly 27 days on oral tofacitinib. The sample's treatment or condition label is to be understood as: oral pan-JAK inhibitor, 5-10 mg twice daily. Peripheral blood and lesional scalp punch biopsies were obtained from patients with alopecia areata. PBMCs were isolated by density centrifugation and stained for CD3, CD4 and CD8, and CD4+ and CD8+ T cells were sorted on a FACSAria. The sample consisted of CD4+ T cells sorted from blood, taken at week 4, from a patient treated with tofacitinib. This sequence was found in a human donor with alopecia areata. Recombination joined TRBV15 with TRBJ2-2; the D element might be TRBD1 or TRBD2, as each aligns at 5 bases. The bases read TGTGCCACCAGCCTCCGGGGAAGGGGCACCGGGGAGCTGTTTTTT. This sequence encodes CATSLRGRGTGELFF.